A selection of T cell receptor beta chains follows, all from one sample in a study of cytomegalovirus exposure and HLA in healthy donors. Profiling relied on immunoSEQ multiplex PCR, and the TCRdb table lists in-frame clones only, not all of them. The sample consists of approximately 110,000 clones, roughly 15% of them appearing once. Sequencing was performed on PBMCs. All receptors come from a female donor in good health and CMV-seronegative. Both conserved end residues are part of each CDR3. Fields, in order: clone size, V gene, J gene, D gene, CDR3 DNA, CDR3 protein. D genes are given only for firm matches. Size is stated for part of the rows, as once, few or many counts, or as a class when the clone is expanded.

abundance: many; v_gene: TRBV30; j_gene: TRBJ1-2; d_gene: -; CDR3nt: TGTGCCTGGAGTACCCCCGGGACATTTAACTATGGCTACACCTTC; CDR3aa: CAWSTPGTFNYGYTF
abundance: few; v_gene: TRBV7-8; j_gene: TRBJ2-1; d_gene: -; CDR3nt: TGTGCCAGCAGCTTAGTCGAGGTGAATGAGCAGTTCTTC; CDR3aa: CASSLVEVNEQFF
abundance: few; v_gene: TRBV6-5; j_gene: TRBJ1-2; d_gene: -; CDR3nt: TGTGCCAGCAGTTACTCCCGGGGCTATGGCTACACCTTC; CDR3aa: CASSYSRGYGYTF
abundance: -; v_gene: TRBV29-1; j_gene: TRBJ2-1; d_gene: TRBD1; CDR3nt: TGCAGCGTTGAAGGGGTACCGGGACAGTCCTACAATGAGCAGTTCTTC; CDR3aa: CSVEGVPGQSYNEQFF
abundance: -; v_gene: TRBV28; j_gene: TRBJ2-7; d_gene: -; CDR3nt: TGTGCCAGCAGTAGCGTAGGTTACGAGCAGTACTTC; CDR3aa: CASSSVGYEQYF
abundance: few; v_gene: TRBV5-8; j_gene: TRBJ2-5; d_gene: TRBD1; CDR3nt: TGTGCCAGCAGCTTGATGATGGGACAGGGTGAGGTGGAGACCCAGTACTTC; CDR3aa: CASSLMMGQGEVETQYF
abundance: few; v_gene: TRBV5-6; j_gene: TRBJ1-2; d_gene: -; CDR3nt: TGTGCCAGCAGCTTGCTACAGGTGTTCTATGGCTACACCTTC; CDR3aa: CASSLLQVFYGYTF
abundance: few; v_gene: TRBV19; j_gene: TRBJ2-7; d_gene: TRBD1; CDR3nt: TGTGCCAGTAGTATAGATGACAGGGGGGCCTACGAGCAGTACTTC; CDR3aa: CASSIDDRGAYEQYF
abundance: -; v_gene: TRBV15; j_gene: TRBJ1-3; d_gene: -; CDR3nt: TGTGCCACCAGCAGAGGTCCGTTCGACACCATATATTTT; CDR3aa: CATSRGPFDTIYF
abundance: few; v_gene: TRBV30; j_gene: TRBJ2-2; d_gene: -; CDR3nt: TGTGCCTGGAGTGTGTTGAGCACCGGGGAGCTGTTTTTT; CDR3aa: CAWSVLSTGELFF
abundance: few; v_gene: TRBV6-5; j_gene: TRBJ1-3; d_gene: TRBD1; CDR3nt: TGTGCCAGCAGTAAGATAGGGACAGCCGGAAACACCATATATTTT; CDR3aa: CASSKIGTAGNTIYF
abundance: few; v_gene: TRBV9; j_gene: TRBJ2-7; d_gene: TRBD1; CDR3nt: TGTGCCAGCAGCGTAGCCACAGGGGACACTTACGAGCAGTACTTC; CDR3aa: CASSVATGDTYEQYF
abundance: -; v_gene: TRBV7-2; j_gene: TRBJ1-3; d_gene: -; CDR3nt: TGTGCCAGCAGCTCGGGGGGGGGCTGGGACACCATATATTTT; CDR3aa: CASSSGGGWDTIYF
abundance: -; v_gene: TRBV12-5; j_gene: TRBJ2-1; d_gene: -; CDR3nt: TGTGCTAGTGGTTTGGTGTTTCCCGGCGTGGCAGGATCCTACAATGAGCAGTTCTTC; CDR3aa: CASGLVFPGVAGSYNEQFF
abundance: few; v_gene: TRBV6-5; j_gene: TRBJ1-6; d_gene: -; CDR3nt: TGTGCCAGCAGTTACGCGGATAATTCACCCCTCCACTTT; CDR3aa: CASSYADNSPLHF
abundance: few; v_gene: TRBV6-5; j_gene: TRBJ1-2; d_gene: -; CDR3nt: TGTGCCAGCAGTTACGGGGCAGCCAACTATGGCTACACCTTC; CDR3aa: CASSYGAANYGYTF
abundance: few; v_gene: TRBV2; j_gene: TRBJ1-6; d_gene: -; CDR3nt: TGTGCCAGCACACTGGACAGTAATTCACCCCTCCACTTT; CDR3aa: CASTLDSNSPLHF
abundance: -; v_gene: TRBV5-4; j_gene: TRBJ2-7; d_gene: TRBD2; CDR3nt: TGTGCCAGCAGCTCGGGGGGGGAAAGACGTTACGAGCAGTACTTC; CDR3aa: CASSSGGERRYEQYF
abundance: few; v_gene: TRBV27; j_gene: TRBJ2-1; d_gene: -; CDR3nt: TGTGCCAGCAGTTTATCGGGGAGTAGGGCTAGCCCCAATGAGCAGTTCTTC; CDR3aa: CASSLSGSRASPNEQFF
abundance: -; v_gene: TRBV2; j_gene: TRBJ1-1; d_gene: -; CDR3nt: TGTGCCAGCAACCCTTCCCCAGATCCGAACACTGAAGCTTTCTTT; CDR3aa: CASNPSPDPNTEAFF
abundance: -; v_gene: TRBV7-3; j_gene: TRBJ2-5; d_gene: TRBD2; CDR3nt: TGTGCCAGCAGCTTAAACGGCGGGAGGGCCAAAGAGACCCAGTACTTC; CDR3aa: CASSLNGGRAKETQYF
abundance: few; v_gene: TRBV4-2; j_gene: TRBJ1-3; d_gene: -; CDR3nt: TGTGCCAGCAGCCACCCGGACAGATCTGGAAACACCATATATTTT; CDR3aa: CASSHPDRSGNTIYF
abundance: -; v_gene: TRBV29-1; j_gene: TRBJ2-7; d_gene: TRBD1; CDR3nt: TGCAGCGTAGCGACAGGGGACGAGCAGTACTTC; CDR3aa: CSVATGDEQYF
abundance: -; v_gene: TRBV29-1; j_gene: TRBJ2-7; d_gene: -; CDR3nt: TGCAGCGTTGCCCGCAGCGAACCCTACGAGCAGTACTTC; CDR3aa: CSVARSEPYEQYF
abundance: few; v_gene: TRBV7-8; j_gene: TRBJ1-2; d_gene: -; CDR3nt: TGTGCCAGCAGCGCCCGGACAGCGGAGGGCTACACCTTC; CDR3aa: CASSARTAEGYTF
abundance: few; v_gene: TRBV19; j_gene: TRBJ1-2; d_gene: TRBD1; CDR3nt: TGTGCCAGTAGCAATACAGGGGGCGCATATGGCTACACCTTC; CDR3aa: CASSNTGGAYGYTF
abundance: few; v_gene: TRBV5-6; j_gene: TRBJ2-5; d_gene: -; CDR3nt: TGTGCCAGCAGCTCGGGACTCGCCGGCGAGACCCAGTACTTC; CDR3aa: CASSSGLAGETQYF
abundance: -; v_gene: TRBV28; j_gene: TRBJ1-2; d_gene: TRBD1; CDR3nt: TGTGCCAGCAGTTGGGGACAGCAATTTTACTATGGCTACACCTTC; CDR3aa: CASSWGQQFYYGYTF
abundance: -; v_gene: TRBV5-1; j_gene: TRBJ1-5; d_gene: TRBD1; CDR3nt: TGCGCCAGCAGCGAGACAGGGGCCGGGCAGCCCCAGCATTTT; CDR3aa: CASSETGAGQPQHF
abundance: -; v_gene: TRBV7-9; j_gene: TRBJ2-3; d_gene: TRBD2; CDR3nt: TGTGCCAGCAGCCCAGCGGGACCTAGCACAGATACGCAGTATTTT; CDR3aa: CASSPAGPSTDTQYF
abundance: -; v_gene: TRBV28; j_gene: TRBJ1-1; d_gene: -; CDR3nt: TGTGCCAGCAGTTTAGCGGGGAGAGTGAACACTGAAGCTTTCTTT; CDR3aa: CASSLAGRVNTEAFF
abundance: -; v_gene: TRBV7-2; j_gene: TRBJ2-3; d_gene: -; CDR3nt: TGTGCCAGCAGCTTAGAGCCAGGTGGCACAGATACGCAGTATTTT; CDR3aa: CASSLEPGGTDTQYF
abundance: few; v_gene: TRBV4-3; j_gene: TRBJ2-1; d_gene: -; CDR3nt: TGCGCCAGCAGCCCCCGTTCTGGGCCCGACAATGAGCAGTTCTTC; CDR3aa: CASSPRSGPDNEQFF
abundance: few; v_gene: TRBV5-1; j_gene: TRBJ2-5; d_gene: TRBD1; CDR3nt: TGCGCCAGCAGCAGGGACAGCGAAGAGACCCAGTACTTC; CDR3aa: CASSRDSEETQYF
abundance: -; v_gene: TRBV6-1; j_gene: TRBJ1-1; d_gene: -; CDR3nt: TGTGCCAGCAAGGGTAATGGGGGCGGGACTGAAGCTTTCTTT; CDR3aa: CASKGNGGGTEAFF
abundance: -; v_gene: TRBV14; j_gene: TRBJ1-2; d_gene: TRBD1; CDR3nt: TGTGCCAGCACCAGGACAGGGAATTTTGGCTACACCTTC; CDR3aa: CASTRTGNFGYTF
abundance: -; v_gene: TRBV29-1; j_gene: TRBJ2-7; d_gene: -; CDR3nt: TGCAGCGTTGGGCGGGCCCTATTCGTCGGCGAGCAGTACTTC; CDR3aa: CSVGRALFVGEQYF
abundance: few; v_gene: TRBV19; j_gene: TRBJ1-5; d_gene: -; CDR3nt: TGTGCCAGTAGTATAACACCTTCTAGCAATCAGCCCCAGCATTTT; CDR3aa: CASSITPSSNQPQHF
abundance: -; v_gene: TRBV7-2; j_gene: TRBJ1-6; d_gene: TRBD1; CDR3nt: TGTGCCAGCAGCGCGGGACAGACGTTGAATTCACCCCTCCACTTT; CDR3aa: CASSAGQTLNSPLHF
abundance: -; v_gene: TRBV5-1; j_gene: TRBJ2-7; d_gene: -; CDR3nt: TGCGCCAGCAGCAAGGACAGAAACTACGAGCAGTACTTC; CDR3aa: CASSKDRNYEQYF
abundance: -; v_gene: TRBV4-1; j_gene: TRBJ1-2; d_gene: TRBD1; CDR3nt: TGCGCCAGCAGCCGGTCCGGACAGGTGTCCTATGGCTACACCTTC; CDR3aa: CASSRSGQVSYGYTF
abundance: -; v_gene: TRBV5-4; j_gene: TRBJ1-1; d_gene: -; CDR3nt: TGTGCCAGCAGTCCGATGCTCCCAGGGCTTTCTGAAGCTTTCTTT; CDR3aa: CASSPMLPGLSEAFF
abundance: few; v_gene: TRBV5-1; j_gene: TRBJ2-5; d_gene: -; CDR3nt: TGCGCCAGCAGCTTGGCACAGGGGGGGTACCAAGAGACCCAGTACTTC; CDR3aa: CASSLAQGGYQETQYF